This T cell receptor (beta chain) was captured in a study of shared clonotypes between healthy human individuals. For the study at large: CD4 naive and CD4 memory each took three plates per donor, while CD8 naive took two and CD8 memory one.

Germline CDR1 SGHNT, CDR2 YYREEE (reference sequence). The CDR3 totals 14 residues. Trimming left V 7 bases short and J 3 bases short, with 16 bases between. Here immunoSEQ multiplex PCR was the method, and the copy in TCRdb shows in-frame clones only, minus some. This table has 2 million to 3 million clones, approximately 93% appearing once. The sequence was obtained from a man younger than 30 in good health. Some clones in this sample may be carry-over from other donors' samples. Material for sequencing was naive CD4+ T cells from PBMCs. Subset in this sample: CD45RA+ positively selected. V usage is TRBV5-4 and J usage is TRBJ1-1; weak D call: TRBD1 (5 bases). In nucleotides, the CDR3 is TGTGCCAGCGGGAAGGTCGGGGGAGACACTGAAGCTTTCTTT. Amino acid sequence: CASGKVGGDTEAFF.